Shown below are 23 T cell receptor beta chains from a single sample sequenced in a study of OX40 agonist ivuxolimab in advanced cancers. The repertoire was sequenced with immunoSEQ multiplex PCR; TCRdb's copy has only in-frame clones and lacks some. This sample carries approximately 32,000 clones, roughly 90% of them seen once, and the ten largest clones take 45% to 65%. Source: CD4+ or CD8+ T cells sorted from blood, taken in a trial of the OX40 agonist ivuxolimab. The source of these receptors is an adult with an advanced solid tumor such as melanoma, head and neck, liver or kidney cancer.

This clone was found many times. This chain links TRBV7-9 with TRBJ2-3; 11 bases fit TRBD1. Trimming took 5 bases from V and 2 from J; bases not matched to a gene: 6. The length of the CDR3 is 16 residues. Looked up from germline, CDR1 is SEHNR and CDR2 is FQNEAQ (reference sequence). This chain's CDR3 is CASSRRTGGDTDTQYF. The DNA of the CDR3 is TGTGCCAGCAGCCGAAGGACAGGGGGCGACACAGATACGCAGTATTTT.

CDR3 amino acids: CASSSEQVNEKLFF. CDR3 DNA sequence: TGCGCCAGCAGCTCTGAACAGGTTAATGAAAAACTGTTTTTT. This chain links TRBV5-1 with TRBJ1-4; possibly TRBD1 for D (5 bases). The CDR3 sequence is 14 residues long. Trimming stripped 3 bases from V and 4 bases from J, with 10 bases between. The V gene's germline CDR1 is SGHRS and CDR2 YFSETQ. Full variable domain (missing parts from reference TRBV5-1 and TRBJ1-4): KAGVTQTPRYLIKTRGQQVTLSCSPISGHRSVSWYQQTPGQGLQFLFEYFSETQRNKGNFPGRFSGRQFSNSRSEMNVSTLELGDSALYLCASSSEQVNEKLFFGSGTQLSVL.

The V gene is TRBV27, the J gene TRBJ2-7; D not certain. Per the germline V gene, CDR1 is MNHEY and CDR2 is SMNVEV (reference sequence). The V and J ends lost 1 base and 5 bases respectively, with 9 bases between them. This CDR3 contains 13 residues. The CDR3: CASSLYSGNEQYF. The DNA for the CDR3 is TGTGCCAGCAGTTTATATAGTGGCAACGAGCAGTACTTC.

The sample holds one count of this clone. The V gene is TRBV7-8, the J gene TRBJ2-1; TRBD1 matches 7 bases. Per germline, CDR1 SGHVS and CDR2 FQNEAQ. V lost 5 bases, J lost 7 bases, and 2 bases stayed unmatched. The CDR3 runs to 12 residues. CDR3 sequence (DNA): TGTGCCAGCAGCCCAGGGGGTAATGAGCAGTTCTTC. This sequence encodes CASSPGGNEQFF.

This chain joins TRBV10-2 and TRBJ2-3; 9 bases agree with TRBD2. CDR1 and CDR2 from the germline V gene are WSHSY and SAAADI. The J segment lost 4 bases and the V segment lost 7 bases, leaving 3 bases of the junction unmatched. This CDR3 is built from 13 residues. CDR3 amino acids: CASKRGEADTQYF. The CDR3 region has the DNA TGCGCCAGCAAGCGGGGGGAGGCAGATACGCAGTATTTT.

CDR3 sequence reads: CASSLEANTEAFF. The CDR3 DNA sequence: TGTGCCAGCAGCTTGGAGGCGAACACTGAAGCTTTCTTT. The rearrangement joins TRBV5-6 to TRBJ1-1; no definite D call. Germline-derived CDR1 and CDR2 are SGHDT and YYEEEE. This CDR3 has 13 residues. Trimming removed 0 bases at V and 1 base at J, with 4 bases between.

This chain links TRBV6-1 with TRBJ1-5; maybe TRBD1 (5 bases). Germline CDR1 reads MNHNS; CDR2 reads SASEGT. Trimming pared 3 bases from V and 6 bases from J, leaving 18 bases between. This CDR3 comprises 16 residues. This CDR3 is CASSDPRGGRIQPQHF. CDR3 nucleotide sequence: TGTGCCAGCAGTGACCCCCGTGGGGGTAGGATTCAGCCCCAGCATTTT.

The gene calls are TRBV30 and TRBJ2-1, with 8 bases aligning to TRBD1. Germline V gene lookup returns CDR1 GTSNPN and CDR2 SVGIG (reference sequence). The CDR3 has 14 amino acids. V shed 5 bases and J 4 bases; nucleotides not matched to a gene: 7. The CDR3, as DNA: TGTGCCTGGGGGACAGGTCAAGCTTACAATGAGCAGTTCTTC. Encoded protein: CAWGTGQAYNEQFF. Combining the CDR3 with reference TRBV30 and TRBJ2-1 gives the whole variable domain SQTIHQWPATLVQPVGSPLSLECTVEGTSNPNLYWYRQAAGRGLQLLFYSVGIGQISSEVPQNLSASRPQDRQFILSSKKLLLSDSGFYLCAWGTGQAYNEQFFGPGTRLTVL.

The sample holds one count of this clone. The genes are TRBV27 and TRBJ2-7; TRBD2 is a possible D gene (6 bases). The CDR3 has 15 amino acids. From germline, CDR1 is MNHEY and CDR2 SMNVEV (reference sequence). The V and J ends lost 3 bases and 2 bases respectively, with 14 bases between them. The CDR3 DNA reads as TGTGCCAGCAGTTTGTCGGGGGTGGGACCCTACGAGCAGTACTTC. This sequence encodes CASSLSGVGPYEQYF.

J is TRBJ2-3 and V is TRBV9, with 9 nucleotides matching TRBD2. The CDR3 covers 17 residues. The germline CDR1 and CDR2 sequences are SGDLS and YYNGEE. V lost 0 bases to trimming and J lost 3 bases; unmatched junction nucleotides: 8. The CDR3 is CASSVGVSGGLTDTQYF. The CDR3 coding sequence is TGTGCCAGCAGCGTAGGGGTTAGCGGGGGCTTAACAGATACGCAGTATTTT. Filled out from reference TRBV9 and TRBJ2-3, the complete variable domain reads DSGVTQTPKHLITATGQRVTLRCSPRSGDLSVYWYQQSLDQGLQFLIQYYNGEERAKGNILERFSAQQFPDLHSELNLSSLELGDSALYFCASSVGVSGGLTDTQYFGPGTRLTVL.

The chain recombines TRBV27 with TRBJ2-3, with 9 bases that match TRBD2. V dropped 0 bases and J dropped 0; count of bases not matched to a gene: 7. The CDR3 totals 18 residues. Germline V gene data show CDR1 as MNHEY and CDR2 as SMNVEV (reference sequence). CDR3 in amino acids: CASSLSFSGGPSTDTQYF. In nucleotides, the CDR3 is TGTGCCAGCAGTTTATCGTTTAGCGGGGGACCCAGCACAGATACGCAGTATTTT.

The chain couples TRBV13 to TRBJ2-1, with TRBD2 as a possible D gene (6 bases). Between the trimmed V and J ends, which lost 4 bases and 7 bases, there was a span of 20 bases. CDR1 PRHDT and CDR2 FYEKMQ come from the germline V gene (reference sequence). This CDR3 comprises 16 residues. The CDR3 region has the DNA TGTGCCAGCAGCTCGCCGGGACTTTCTTTGGGAAATGAGCAGTTCTTC. Its translation: CASSSPGLSLGNEQFF.

The rearrangement links TRBV2 to TRBJ1-1; 8 bases match TRBD1. Germline V CDR1 and CDR2: SNHLY, FYNNEI. The CDR3 has 15 amino acids. J lost 2 bases, V lost 4 bases, and 6 bases had no gene match. The DNA for the CDR3 is TGTGCCAGCAGTGGGGGGGACAGGATAAACACTGAAGCTTTCTTT. Translation gives CASSGGDRINTEAFF.

V is TRBV7-9 and J is TRBJ2-3, with 9 bases that match TRBD2. This CDR3 is 16 amino acids long. Germline V gene data show CDR1 as SEHNR and CDR2 as FQNEAQ (reference sequence). The trim removed 3 bases at V and 2 bases at J, leaving 6 bases unmatched. The CDR3 protein is CASSLRRGGNTDTQYF. In nucleotides, the CDR3 is TGTGCCAGCAGCTTGCGGCGGGGGGGTAACACAGATACGCAGTATTTT.

V is TRBV7-9 and J is TRBJ2-1, with TRBD1 identical over 7 bases. V trimming: 7 bases; J trimming: 7 bases; junction bases outside the gene matches: 7. The CDR3 sequence is 13 residues long. CDR1 is SEHNR and CDR2 is FQNEAQ in the germline V gene (reference sequence). CDR3 region: CASKKGASNEQFF. The CDR3 DNA reads TGTGCCAGCAAGAAGGGGGCGAGTAATGAGCAGTTCTTC.

This chain uses TRBV30 with TRBJ1-2, with 10 bases fitting TRBD1. The CDR3 spans 13 residues. Germline values: CDR1 GTSNPN, CDR2 SVGIG (reference sequence). With 2 bases clipped from V and 8 bases from J, the junction kept 5 bases outside the gene matches. CDR3 DNA: TGTGCCTGGAGTCACGGACAGGGGGACGGCTACACCTTC. As protein: CAWSHGQGDGYTF.

Notes on this clone: This sample includes further DNA sequences coding for the same CDR3. The rearrangement uses TRBV4-3 and TRBJ2-2, with a possible D match to TRBD2 (6 bases). Germline V gives CDR1 LGHNA, CDR2 YSLEER. This CDR3 comprises 16 residues. The V end lost 0 bases, the J end lost 2 bases, and 10 bases lay between the germline ends. The CDR3 DNA follows: TGCGCCAGCAGCCAAGAGGGAGGAGCTAACACCGGGGAGCTGTTTTTT. Its translation is CASSQEGGANTGELFF.

The rearrangement links TRBV14 to TRBJ2-3; D call uncertain. The CDR3 consists of 14 residues. With 4 bases removed from V and 5 bases from J, the gap between germline ends came to 13 bases. In germline, CDR1 is SGHDN, CDR2 FVKESK. This CDR3 reads CASSRSFSVDTQYF. CDR3 nucleotides: TGTGCCAGCAGCCGAAGCTTCAGTGTAGATACGCAGTATTTT. The entire variable domain, with the rest obtained from reference TRBV14 and TRBJ2-3, is as follows: EAGVTQFPSHSVIEKGQTVTLRCDPISGHDNLYWYRRVMGKEIKFLLHFVKESKQDESGMPNNRFLAERTGGTYSTLKVQPAELEDSGVYFCASSRSFSVDTQYFGPGTRLTVL.

The chain uses TRBV7-9 and TRBJ2-7; tentatively, D is TRBD1 or TRBD2 (5 bases each). The CDR3 has 14 residues. From germline, CDR1 is SEHNR and CDR2 FQNEAQ (reference sequence). V was trimmed by 5 bases and J by 4 bases, leaving 15 bases between them. CDR3 loop: CASSLVGDQYEQYF. CDR3 DNA sequence: TGTGCCAGCAGCCTCGTGGGGGACCAATACGAGCAGTACTTC.

J is TRBJ2-5 and V is TRBV6-5; 7 nucleotides match TRBD2. Germline V gives CDR1 MNHEY, CDR2 SVGAGI. This CDR3 is 14 amino acids long. V shed 2 bases and J 5 bases; nucleotides not matched to a gene: 5. The CDR3 nucleotides are TGTGCCAGCAGTTACACACTAGCGTATGAGACCCAGTACTTC. Translating it yields CASSYTLAYETQYF.

V is TRBV27 and J is TRBJ2-1; 9 nucleotides align to TRBD2. This CDR3 comprises 14 residues. J lost 5 bases, V lost 6 bases, and 5 bases had no gene match. The germline V gene encodes CDR1 MNHEY and CDR2 SMNVEV (reference sequence). The CDR3 spells CASRRAGGHNEQFF. For the CDR3, the DNA is TGTGCCAGCAGGAGAGCGGGGGGCCACAATGAGCAGTTCTTC.

This chain uses TRBV7-6 with TRBJ2-5, with D perhaps given as TRBD1 or TRBD2 (6 bases each). Germline V gives CDR1 SGHVS, CDR2 FNYEAQ. V shed 1 base and J shed 5 bases, with 14 bases lying between them. The CDR3 extends over 15 amino acids. In DNA form, the CDR3 reads TGTGCCAGCAGCTTAGGGGGGGCCAGGGATGAGACCCAGTACTTC. Residues: CASSLGGARDETQYF. Variable domain in full (rest from reference TRBV7-6 and TRBJ2-5): GAGVSQSPRYKVTKRGQDVALRCDPISGHVSLYWYRQALGQGPEFLTYFNYEAQQDKSGLPNDRFSAERPEGSISTLTIQRTEQRDSAMYRCASSLGGARDETQYFGPGTRLLVL.

The chain joins TRBV7-2 to TRBJ1-1; D is ambiguous. The germline V gene encodes CDR1 SGHTA and CDR2 FQGNSA. V lost 1 base and J lost 2, with 5 bases in between. CDR3 length: 13 residues. The CDR3 loop reads CASSLGYNTEAFF. Written as DNA, the CDR3 is TGTGCCAGCAGCTTAGGGTACAACACTGAAGCTTTCTTT.